A selection of T cell receptor beta chains follows, all from one sample in a study of T cells in Graves' hyperthyroidism and ophthalmopathy. TCRdb fed the multiplex PCR reads into MiXCR, producing one record per CDR3 protein. The sample has 560,000 or so distinct CDR3 sequences; 15% to 20% are singletons. Source material: blood. These receptors were collected from a man in his forties with Graves' ophthalmopathy. CDR3s include the opening cysteine and the closing phenylalanine or tryptophan. Each record gives: D gene, V gene, J gene, clone size, CDR3 DNA, CDR3 protein. A D gene is named only where the DNA matches it firmly. Not every row has a clone size; where given, it reads once, few, many or a size class.

D: NA
V: TRBV4-2
J: TRBJ2-1
size: NA
DNA: TGTGCCAGCAGCCAAGGGATAGACACTACAGTCTTCTTC
CDR3: CASSQGIDTTVFF

D: NA
V: TRBV6-1
J: TRBJ1-1
size: many
DNA: TGTGCCTGCTGGAGGGGCGCCAGGACTGAAGCTTTCTTT
CDR3: CACWRGARTEAFF

D: TRBD2
V: TRBV18
J: TRBJ2-1
size: NA
DNA: TGTGCCAGCTCACCGCGGGGACTAGCGGGGGACTACAATGAGCAGTTCTTC
CDR3: CASSPRGLAGDYNEQFF

D: NA
V: TRBV14
J: TRBJ2-3
size: NA
DNA: TGTGCCAGCAGCCAAGGGGAGGCTCGCACAGATACGCAGTATTTT
CDR3: CASSQGEARTDTQYF

D: TRBD2
V: TRBV9
J: TRBJ2-1
size: NA
DNA: TGTGCCAGCAGCCCCAGGGGGACTAGCGGGGGGAGATCCGTGTCCTACAATGAGCAGTTCTTC
CDR3: CASSPRGTSGGRSVSYNEQFF

D: NA
V: TRBV29-1
J: TRBJ1-1
size: NA
DNA: TGCAGCGTTTTTAGGGGGATGAACACTGAAGCTTTCTTT
CDR3: CSVFRGMNTEAFF

D: NA
V: TRBV6-2/TRBV6-3
J: TRBJ2-1
size: few
DNA: TGTGCCAGCAAATTCACCTACAATGAGCAGTTCTTC
CDR3: CASKFTYNEQFF

D: TRBD1
V: TRBV5-6
J: TRBJ1-2
size: NA
DNA: TGTGCCAGCAGCTCCTCCGGACAGGGCGGGTATGGCTACACCTTC
CDR3: CASSSSGQGGYGYTF

D: NA
V: TRBV5-1
J: TRBJ2-7
size: NA
DNA: TGCGCCAGCAGGGTAGGATTTACTACCTACGAGCAGTACTTC
CDR3: CASRVGFTTYEQYF

D: NA
V: TRBV5-5
J: TRBJ2-5
size: NA
DNA: TGTGCCAGCAGCTTGGGCTTGCGGGCAGGGGCCGGGGAGACCCAGTACTTC
CDR3: CASSLGLRAGAGETQYF

D: NA
V: TRBV11-1
J: TRBJ1-1
size: many
DNA: TGTGCCAGCAGCCTCCACCTTGAGGCGACTGAAGCTTTCTTT
CDR3: CASSLHLEATEAFF

D: TRBD1
V: TRBV7-2
J: TRBJ2-5
size: many
DNA: TGTGCCAGCAGCTTATACGGTCCAGGCTCAGGGGGCTGGGAGACCCAGTACTTC
CDR3: CASSLYGPGSGGWETQYF

D: TRBD1
V: TRBV19
J: TRBJ1-5
size: NA
DNA: TGTGCCAGTATTGGAGGGGGCGGTCAGCCCCAGCATTTT
CDR3: CASIGGGGQPQHF

D: NA
V: TRBV5-8
J: TRBJ2-7
size: few
DNA: TGTGCCAGCAGCTTGTCCACCCGACAGAGCTACGAGCAGTACTTC
CDR3: CASSLSTRQSYEQYF

D: NA
V: TRBV3-1
J: TRBJ1-4
size: NA
DNA: TGTGCCAGCAGTTTCCGGGACCCCAATGAAAAACTGTTTTTT
CDR3: CASSFRDPNEKLFF

D: TRBD2
V: TRBV4-2
J: TRBJ2-4
size: few
DNA: TGTGCCAGCAGCCAAGCCAGCGGGAGTGGGGGGAAAAACATTCAGTACTTC
CDR3: CASSQASGSGGKNIQYF

D: TRBD1
V: TRBV2
J: TRBJ1-5
size: few
DNA: TGTGCCAGCAGTGCGCCAGGGGGATTAGGCAATCAGCCCCAGCATTTT
CDR3: CASSAPGGLGNQPQHF

D: NA
V: TRBV19
J: TRBJ2-5
size: NA
DNA: TGTGCCAGCGGACCTAACCAAGAGACCCAGTACTTC
CDR3: CASGPNQETQYF

D: NA
V: TRBV6-4
J: TRBJ1-5
size: NA
DNA: TGTGCCAGCAGTGAAGCCACAGGGATCCCAGGGCCCCAGCATTTT
CDR3: CASSEATGIPGPQHF

D: NA
V: TRBV30
J: TRBJ2-7
size: few
DNA: TGTGCCTGGTCCCCTAGCGACGAGCAGTACTTC
CDR3: CAWSPSDEQYF

D: NA
V: TRBV3-1
J: TRBJ2-2
size: few
DNA: TGTGCCAGCAGCCAAGGGATAGGCGGTTCAACCGGGGAGCTGTTTTTT
CDR3: CASSQGIGGSTGELFF

D: TRBD1
V: TRBV30
J: TRBJ2-7
size: NA
DNA: TGTGCCTGGAGTGCGGGGACAGGGACTGGCGAGCAGTACTTC
CDR3: CAWSAGTGTGEQYF

D: NA
V: TRBV10-3
J: TRBJ1-4
size: NA
DNA: TGTGCCATCAGTGAGTCGCGCGCGATGGCTAATGAAAAACTGTTTTTT
CDR3: CAISESRAMANEKLFF

D: NA
V: TRBV5-1
J: TRBJ2-1
size: many
DNA: TGCGCCAGCAGCTTGGGACTAGACAATGAGCAGTTCTTC
CDR3: CASSLGLDNEQFF

D: NA
V: TRBV5-1
J: TRBJ2-5
size: few
DNA: TGCGCCAGCAGCTTGGGGACTATCCAGTACCAAGAGACCCAGTACTTC
CDR3: CASSLGTIQYQETQYF

D: NA
V: TRBV11-1
J: TRBJ2-3
size: many
DNA: TGTGCCAGCAGCCCCAGTTTGCTGGTAGATACGCAGTATTTT
CDR3: CASSPSLLVDTQYF

D: TRBD2
V: TRBV7-2
J: TRBJ2-2
size: NA
DNA: TGTGCCAGCTACACACGGGAGGGCCCCGGGGAGCTGTTTTTT
CDR3: CASYTREGPGELFF

D: NA
V: TRBV6-1
J: TRBJ1-2
size: few
DNA: TGTGCCAGCACGGGGACGGACTATGGCTACACCTTC
CDR3: CASTGTDYGYTF

D: NA
V: TRBV7-9
J: TRBJ2-7
size: many
DNA: TGTGCCAGCAGCAACTCCTCGGTAGCTGCCTACGAGCAGTACTTC
CDR3: CASSNSSVAAYEQYF

D: NA
V: TRBV18
J: TRBJ2-7
size: NA
DNA: TGTGCCAGCTCACCACCGAGTCGCTCCTACGAGCAGTACTTC
CDR3: CASSPPSRSYEQYF

D: NA
V: TRBV6-2/TRBV6-3
J: TRBJ2-7
size: NA
DNA: TGTGCCAGCAGCCCCCAATTCGAACGACCCGAGCAGTACTTC
CDR3: CASSPQFERPEQYF

D: TRBD1
V: TRBV5-1
J: TRBJ2-1
size: many
DNA: TGCGCCAGCAGCGCGACACCGACAGGGATGCCATACAATGAGCAGTTCTTC
CDR3: CASSATPTGMPYNEQFF

D: NA
V: TRBV12-3/TRBV12-4
J: TRBJ1-1
size: NA
DNA: TGTGCCAGCAGTTTAGGGGACAACCGGGACATTCGAGCTTTCTTT
CDR3: CASSLGDNRDIRAFF

D: NA
V: TRBV3-1
J: TRBJ2-7
size: few
DNA: TGTGCCAGCAGCCAATTCAGGGACAACGAGCAGTACTTC
CDR3: CASSQFRDNEQYF

D: NA
V: TRBV9
J: TRBJ1-2
size: NA
DNA: TGTGCCAGCAGCGTAGCACTAACGAGGGACTATGGCTACACCTTC
CDR3: CASSVALTRDYGYTF

D: NA
V: TRBV7-9
J: TRBJ1-1
size: many
DNA: TGTGCCAGCAGCTCCCAAGGGATGATGAACACTGAAGCTTTCTTT
CDR3: CASSSQGMMNTEAFF

D: TRBD2
V: TRBV7-9
J: TRBJ2-7
size: many
DNA: TGTGCCAGCAGCCCCGGACTAGCCACCCCCTACGAGCAGTACTTC
CDR3: CASSPGLATPYEQYF

D: NA
V: TRBV27
J: TRBJ1-6
size: many
DNA: TGTGCCAGCAGGATACAGGTTAAGGATTCACCCCTCCACTTT
CDR3: CASRIQVKDSPLHF

D: TRBD1
V: TRBV3-1
J: TRBJ1-4
size: many
DNA: TGTGCCAGCAGCCAAGACGCCGGCACAGGGGATAATGAAAAACTGTTTTTT
CDR3: CASSQDAGTGDNEKLFF

D: NA
V: TRBV3-1
J: TRBJ1-1
size: many
DNA: TGTGCCAGCAGCCAAGAATCCCGATGGGACACTGAAGCTTTCTTT
CDR3: CASSQESRWDTEAFF